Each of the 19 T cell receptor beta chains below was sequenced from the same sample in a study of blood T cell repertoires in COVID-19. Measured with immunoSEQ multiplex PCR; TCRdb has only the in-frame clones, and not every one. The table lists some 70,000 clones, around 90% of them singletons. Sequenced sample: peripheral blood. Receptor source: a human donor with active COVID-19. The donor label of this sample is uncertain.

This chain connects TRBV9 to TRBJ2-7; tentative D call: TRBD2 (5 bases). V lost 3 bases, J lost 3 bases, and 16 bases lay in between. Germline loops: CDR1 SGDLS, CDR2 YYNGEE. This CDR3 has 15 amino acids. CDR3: CASSEWGGSDYEQYF. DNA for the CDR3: TGTGCCAGCAGCGAATGGGGTGGTAGCGACTACGAGCAGTACTTC.

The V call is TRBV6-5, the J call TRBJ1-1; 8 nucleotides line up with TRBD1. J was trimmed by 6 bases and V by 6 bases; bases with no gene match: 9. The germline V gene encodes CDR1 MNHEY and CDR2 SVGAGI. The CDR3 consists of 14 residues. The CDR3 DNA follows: TGTGCCAGCAGGTCTCCGACAGGGGACGCTGAAGCTTTCTTT. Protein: CASRSPTGDAEAFF.

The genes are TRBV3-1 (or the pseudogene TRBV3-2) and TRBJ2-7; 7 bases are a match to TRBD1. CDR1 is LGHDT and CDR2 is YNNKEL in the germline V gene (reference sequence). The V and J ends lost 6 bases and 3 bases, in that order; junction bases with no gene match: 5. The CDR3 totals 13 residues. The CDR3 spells CASSQTGFYEQYF. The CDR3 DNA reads TGTGCCAGCAGTCAGACAGGGTTCTACGAGCAGTACTTC.

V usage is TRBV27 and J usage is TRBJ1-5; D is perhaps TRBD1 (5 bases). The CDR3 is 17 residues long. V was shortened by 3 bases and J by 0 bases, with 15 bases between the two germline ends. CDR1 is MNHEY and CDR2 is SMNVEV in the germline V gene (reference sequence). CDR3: CASSLYPVTDSNQPQHF. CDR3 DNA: TGTGCCAGCAGTTTGTACCCCGTGACAGATAGCAATCAGCCCCAGCATTTT.

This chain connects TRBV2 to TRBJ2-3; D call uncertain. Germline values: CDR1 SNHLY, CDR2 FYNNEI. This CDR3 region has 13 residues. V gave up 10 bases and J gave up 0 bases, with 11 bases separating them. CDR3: CAITGASTDTQYF. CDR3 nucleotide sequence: TGTGCCATAACCGGAGCGAGCACAGATACGCAGTATTTT.

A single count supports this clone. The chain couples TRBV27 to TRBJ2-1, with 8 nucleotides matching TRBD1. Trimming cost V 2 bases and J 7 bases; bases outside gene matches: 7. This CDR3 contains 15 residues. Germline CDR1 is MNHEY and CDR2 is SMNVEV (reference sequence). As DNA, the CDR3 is TGTGCCAGCAGTTTAAATCAGGGGGCTTGGAATGAGCAGTTCTTC. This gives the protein CASSLNQGAWNEQFF.

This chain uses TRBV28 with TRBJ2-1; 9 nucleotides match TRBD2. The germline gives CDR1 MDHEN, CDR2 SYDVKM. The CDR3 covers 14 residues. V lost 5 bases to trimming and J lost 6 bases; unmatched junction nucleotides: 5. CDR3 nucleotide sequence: TGTGCCAGCAGTGTAGCGGGAGTTGTCAATGAGCAGTTCTTC. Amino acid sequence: CASSVAGVVNEQFF.

The CDR3 nucleotides are TGTGCCAGCAGTTACGGCTCAGGGGGACGCTGGCCCCAGCATTTT. Protein product: CASSYGSGGRWPQHF. The chain recombines TRBV6-5 with TRBJ1-5; 7 nucleotides align to TRBD1. V lost 2 bases and J lost 9; bases outside the gene matches: 10. The CDR3 consists of 15 residues. Germline V gives CDR1 MNHEY, CDR2 SVGAGI.

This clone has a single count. The CDR3 DNA follows: TGCAGCGCGGACAGGGAAAGTGGCAATGAGCAGTTCTTC. Its translation: CSADRESGNEQFF. This chain uses TRBV29-1 with TRBJ2-1; TRBD1 agrees at 8 bases. V shed 7 bases and J 6 bases; nucleotides not matched to a gene: 8. The germline V gene encodes CDR1 SQVTM and CDR2 ANQGSEA. The CDR3 has 13 amino acids.

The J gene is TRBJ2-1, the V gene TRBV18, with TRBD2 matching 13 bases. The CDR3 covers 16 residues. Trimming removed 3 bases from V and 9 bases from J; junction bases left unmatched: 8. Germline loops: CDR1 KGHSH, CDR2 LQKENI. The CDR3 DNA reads TGTGCCAGCTCACCCGGCGGACTAGCGGGAGAGAGTGAGCAGTTCTTC. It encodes CASSPGGLAGESEQFF.

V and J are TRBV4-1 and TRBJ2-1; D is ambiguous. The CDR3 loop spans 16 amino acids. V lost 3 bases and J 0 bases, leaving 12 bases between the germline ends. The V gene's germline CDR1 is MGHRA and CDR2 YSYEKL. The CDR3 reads CASSHPLESSYNEQFF. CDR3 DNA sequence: TGCGCCAGCAGCCACCCCCTGGAGAGCTCCTACAATGAGCAGTTCTTC.

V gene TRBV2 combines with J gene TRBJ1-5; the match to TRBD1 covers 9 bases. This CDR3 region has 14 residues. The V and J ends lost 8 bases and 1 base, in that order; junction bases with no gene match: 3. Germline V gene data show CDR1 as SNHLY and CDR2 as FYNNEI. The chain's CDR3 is CASGDRASNQPQHF. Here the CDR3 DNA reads TGTGCCAGCGGGGACAGGGCGAGCAATCAGCCCCAGCATTTT.

CDR3 nucleotides: TGTGCCAGCAGCTTGGACGCAGGGCCTTATGGCTACACCTTC. Residues: CASSLDAGPYGYTF. The chain employs TRBV28 and TRBJ1-2, with D tentatively TRBD1 (5 bases). This CDR3 has 14 amino acids. The V gene's germline CDR1 is MDHEN and CDR2 SYDVKM. V was cut by 6 bases and J by 5 bases, with 16 bases left in between.

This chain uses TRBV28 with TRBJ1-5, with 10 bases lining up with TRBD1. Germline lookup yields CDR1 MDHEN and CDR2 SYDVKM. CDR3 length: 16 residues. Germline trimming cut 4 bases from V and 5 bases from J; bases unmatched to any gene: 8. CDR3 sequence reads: CASSSPGQGRHQPQHF. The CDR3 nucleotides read TGTGCCAGCAGTTCCCCGGGACAGGGGCGGCATCAGCCCCAGCATTTT.

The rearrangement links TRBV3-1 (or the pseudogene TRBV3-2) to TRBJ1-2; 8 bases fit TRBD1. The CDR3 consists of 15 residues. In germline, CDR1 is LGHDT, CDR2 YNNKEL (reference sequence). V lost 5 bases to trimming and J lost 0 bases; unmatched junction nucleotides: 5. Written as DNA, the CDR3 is TGTGCCAGCAGCGACCGGGACAGGACTAACTATGGCTACACCTTC. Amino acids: CASSDRDRTNYGYTF.

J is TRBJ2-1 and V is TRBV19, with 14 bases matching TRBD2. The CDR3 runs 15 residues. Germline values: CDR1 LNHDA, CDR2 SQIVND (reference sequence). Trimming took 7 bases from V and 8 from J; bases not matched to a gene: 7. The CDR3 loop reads CASKPGLAGVHEQFF. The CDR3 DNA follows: TGTGCCAGTAAACCGGGACTAGCGGGAGTTCATGAGCAGTTCTTC.

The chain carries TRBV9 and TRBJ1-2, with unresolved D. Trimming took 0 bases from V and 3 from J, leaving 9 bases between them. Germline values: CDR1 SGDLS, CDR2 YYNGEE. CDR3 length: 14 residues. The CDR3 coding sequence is TGTGCCAGCAGCGTAGGGGCAGATTACTATGGCTACACCTTC. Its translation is CASSVGADYYGYTF.

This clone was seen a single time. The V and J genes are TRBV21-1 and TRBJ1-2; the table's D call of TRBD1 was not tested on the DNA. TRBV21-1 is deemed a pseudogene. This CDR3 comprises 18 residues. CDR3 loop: CASSKKGDREKANYGYTF. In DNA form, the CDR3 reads TGTGCCAGCAGCAAAAAAGGGGACAGGGAAAAGGCTAACTATGGCTACACCTTC.

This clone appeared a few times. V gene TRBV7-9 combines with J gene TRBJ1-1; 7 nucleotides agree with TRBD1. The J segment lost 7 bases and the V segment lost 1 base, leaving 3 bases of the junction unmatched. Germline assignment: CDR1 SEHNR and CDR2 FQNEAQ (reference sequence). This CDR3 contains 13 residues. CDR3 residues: CASSLDGTDEAFF. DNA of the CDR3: TGTGCCAGCAGCTTAGATGGGACAGATGAAGCTTTCTTT.